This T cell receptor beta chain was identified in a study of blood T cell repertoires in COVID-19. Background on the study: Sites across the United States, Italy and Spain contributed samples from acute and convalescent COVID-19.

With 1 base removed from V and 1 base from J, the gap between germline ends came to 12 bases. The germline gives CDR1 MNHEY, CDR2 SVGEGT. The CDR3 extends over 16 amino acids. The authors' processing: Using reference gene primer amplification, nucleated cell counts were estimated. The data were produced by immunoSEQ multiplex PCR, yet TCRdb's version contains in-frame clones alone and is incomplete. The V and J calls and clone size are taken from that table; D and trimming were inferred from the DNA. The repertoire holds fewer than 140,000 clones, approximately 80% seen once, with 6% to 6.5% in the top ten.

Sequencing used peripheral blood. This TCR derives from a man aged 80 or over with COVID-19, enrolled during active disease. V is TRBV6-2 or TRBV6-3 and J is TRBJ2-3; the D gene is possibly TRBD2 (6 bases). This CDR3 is CASSYFAGMGTDTQYF. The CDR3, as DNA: TGTGCCAGCAGTTACTTCGCGGGAATGGGCACAGATACGCAGTATTTT.